These 15 T cell receptor beta chains share one sample of origin, sequenced in a study of blood T cell repertoires in COVID-19. Profiling relied on immunoSEQ multiplex PCR, and the TCRdb table lists in-frame clones only, not all of them. There are about 98,000 clones in the sample; approximately 81% occur only once, and roughly 4% lies in the top ten. The sequencing input was peripheral blood. Source of these receptors: a man in his sixties with acute or convalescent COVID-19.

The chain is built from TRBV11-1 and TRBJ1-2, with TRBD1 matching 7 bases. The trim removed 5 bases at V and 4 bases at J, leaving 7 bases unmatched. The CDR3 runs 14 residues. Germline-derived CDR1 and CDR2 are SGHAT and FQDESV (reference sequence). Here the CDR3 reads CASSQLGDSYGYTF. The CDR3 region has the DNA TGTGCCAGCAGCCAGCTTGGGGACAGCTATGGCTACACCTTC.

The chain recombines TRBV7-2 with TRBJ2-6; TRBD1 is a possible D gene (6 bases). The V gene lost 4 bases and the J gene lost 0 bases, with 10 bases spanning the gap. The germline V gene has CDR1 SGHTA and CDR2 FQGNSA. This CDR3 comprises 16 residues. Written as DNA, the CDR3 is TGTGCCAGCAGCTCCTCAGGGGTCTCTGGGGCCAACGTCCTGACTTTC. Translation: CASSSSGVSGANVLTF.

This chain joins TRBV11-2 and TRBJ2-7, with 11 bases matching TRBD2. The CDR3 totals 17 residues. CDR1 SGHAT and CDR2 FQNNGV come from the germline V gene. Trimming at V came to 5 bases and at J to 1 base, leaving 10 bases not matched to a gene. Here the CDR3 DNA reads TGTGCCAGCAGCCGAACATCGACTAGCGGGGTTTCCTACGAGCAGTACGTC. Translating gives CASSRTSTSGVSYEQYV.

The V call is TRBV19, the J call TRBJ1-2, with TRBD1 matching 11 bases. V lost 5 bases to trimming and J lost 4 bases; unmatched junction nucleotides: 6. Germline V CDR1 and CDR2: LNHDA, SQIVND (reference sequence). CDR3 size: 15 residues. CDR3 loop: CASSVGQGATYGYTF. The CDR3 DNA reads TGTGCCAGTAGTGTTGGACAGGGGGCGACCTATGGCTACACCTTC.

The CDR3 DNA sequence: TGTGCCAGCAGCGGCGGGAGTGGAGATACGCAGTATTTT. Translating gives CASSGGSGDTQYF. This chain uses TRBV12-3 or TRBV12-4 with TRBJ2-3, with TRBD2 identical over 7 bases. This CDR3 is 13 amino acids long. V was clipped by 6 bases and J by 5 bases; unmatched bases: 5.

The chain employs TRBV7-2 and TRBJ2-5, with 10 bases lining up with TRBD2. V shed 10 bases, J shed 5 bases, and the junction held 7 bases outside the gene matches. This CDR3 comprises 13 residues. Germline CDR1 and CDR2: SGHTA and FQGNSA. CDR3 DNA sequence: TGTGCCACCGCTAGCGGGAGTGGGGAGACCCAGTACTTC. It specifies CATASGSGETQYF.

CDR3 in amino acids: CASSYDRGNQPQHF. The DNA of the CDR3 is TGTGCCAGCAGCTACGACAGGGGCAATCAGCCCCAGCATTTT. The V and J genes are TRBV7-8 and TRBJ1-5; 7 bases line up with TRBD1. V gave up 4 bases and J gave up 2 bases; unmatched junction bases: 2. This CDR3 comprises 14 residues. Looked up from germline, CDR1 is SGHVS and CDR2 is FQNEAQ.

J is TRBJ2-1 and V is TRBV12-3 or TRBV12-4; possibly TRBD1 for D (5 bases). V dropped 5 bases and J dropped 3 bases, with 8 bases sitting between them. The length of the CDR3 is 13 residues. The CDR3 coding sequence is TGTGCCAGCAGTCCAGGGATCTACAATGAGCAGTTCTTC. Translating gives CASSPGIYNEQFF.

The chain employs TRBV24-1 and TRBJ2-1; 13 bases are a match to TRBD2. The CDR3 length is 17 residues. CDR1 is KGHDR and CDR2 is SFDVKD in the germline V gene. J was trimmed by 8 bases and V by 1 base; bases with no gene match: 7. The CDR3 loop is CATSDFGTSGMPDEQFF. CDR3 nucleotides: TGTGCCACCAGTGATTTTGGGACTAGCGGGATGCCCGATGAGCAGTTCTTC.

The rearrangement uses TRBV2 and TRBJ2-3, with 9 bases aligning to TRBD1. V trimming: 4 bases; J trimming: 2 bases; junction bases outside the gene matches: 4. This CDR3 is 15 amino acids long. Germline assignment: CDR1 SNHLY and CDR2 FYNNEI. This chain's CDR3 is CASSVWTGDTDTQYF. In nucleotides, the CDR3 is TGTGCCAGCAGTGTCTGGACAGGGGACACAGATACGCAGTATTTT.

This clone was found once. The CDR3 region is CASSLDTGTRLFYEQYF. The CDR3 DNA sequence: TGCGCCAGCAGCTTGGATACCGGGACAAGGCTTTTCTACGAGCAGTACTTC. This chain joins TRBV5-1 and TRBJ2-7; D might be TRBD1 (6 bases). CDR1 is SGHRS, CDR2 YFSETQ, per germline. The ends were cut back, 0 bases at V and 3 bases at J, with 19 bases in the middle. This CDR3 is built from 17 residues.

V gene TRBV5-6 combines with J gene TRBJ1-5; D not resolved. The germline V gene encodes CDR1 SGHDT and CDR2 YYEEEE. The CDR3 extends over 14 amino acids. The V and J ends lost 4 bases and 0 bases respectively, with 8 bases between them. The CDR3: CASSRGYSNQPQHF. In DNA, the CDR3 is TGTGCCAGCAGCCGAGGGTATAGCAATCAGCCCCAGCATTTT.

The rearrangement joins TRBV2 to TRBJ1-2; TRBD1 might be the D (5 bases). This CDR3 has 13 residues. V was cut by 8 bases and J by 3 bases, with 13 bases left in between. From germline, CDR1 is SNHLY and CDR2 FYNNEI. In nucleotides, the CDR3 is TGTGCCAGCGGTCAGGGTAAAGACTATGGCTACACCTTC. Translated, it gives CASGQGKDYGYTF.

The V and J genes are TRBV30 and TRBJ1-1; D call uncertain. Trimming cost V 0 bases and J 1 base, with 9 bases left between them. The CDR3 loop spans 14 amino acids. Germline V lookup: CDR1 GTSNPN, CDR2 SVGIG (reference sequence). The CDR3, as DNA: TGTGCCTGGAGTGTACTCGGGAAGAACACTGAAGCTTTCTTT. Residues: CAWSVLGKNTEAFF.

Turning to this clone: The same CDR3 arises from other DNA sequences in this sample as well. This chain links TRBV7-8 with TRBJ2-1, with TRBD2 matching 12 bases. The ends lost 0 bases at V and 3 bases at J; junction bases unmatched: 0. Per germline, CDR1 SGHVS and CDR2 FQNEAQ. The CDR3 contains 16 residues. CDR3 residues: CASSLATSGSYNEQFF. The CDR3 DNA reads as TGTGCCAGCAGCTTAGCGACTAGCGGGAGCTACAATGAGCAGTTCTTC.